Listed here are 18 T cell receptor beta chains from one sample, sequenced in a study of T cell changes during pregnancy in multiple sclerosis. Produced via immunoSEQ multiplex PCR; TCRdb's table is partial and in-frame only. The data hold about 59,000 clones, with 90% observed a single time. Sequenced here: peripheral blood, sampled in the third trimester of pregnancy. These receptors were taken from a female donor in good health, enrolled as a control in a pregnancy study.

The chain recombines TRBV7-5 with TRBJ2-5; TRBD1 is the table's D call, not checked against the DNA. TRBV7-5 is assigned pseudogene status. This CDR3 contains 16 residues. Written as DNA, the CDR3 is TGTGCCAGAAGCGCCGGAGTGGACAGGGCGGGAGAGACCCAGTACTTC. It codes for CARSAGVDRAGETQYF.

The rearrangement joins TRBV10-3 to TRBJ2-3, with 10 bases fitting TRBD2. The V segment lost 2 bases and the J segment 1 base; nucleotides outside the gene matches: 3. The CDR3 covers 16 residues. The germline V gene has CDR1 ENHRY and CDR2 SYGVKD. The CDR3 protein is CAISERGTSGTDTQYF. The CDR3 DNA reads TGTGCCATCAGTGAGCGAGGGACTAGCGGCACAGATACGCAGTATTTT.

The chain links TRBV21-1 to TRBJ2-1; TRBD2, the D gene given by the table, was not confirmed from the DNA. TRBV21-1 is listed as a pseudogene. This CDR3 is built from 16 residues. The CDR3 sequence is CASSASGRGFYNEQFF. The DNA of the CDR3 is TGTGCCAGCAGCGCTAGCGGGAGGGGGTTCTACAATGAGCAGTTCTTC.

This chain connects TRBV27 to TRBJ2-1, with a weak D call TRBD1 (7 bases). V dropped 4 bases and J dropped 4 bases, with 11 bases sitting between them. CDR3 size: 14 residues. Germline CDR1 is MNHEY and CDR2 is SMNVEV (reference sequence). The CDR3 protein is CASSWGDSYNEQFF. The CDR3 nucleotides read TGTGCCAGCAGTTGGGGGGACAGTTACAATGAGCAGTTCTTC.

The rearrangement links TRBV12-5 to TRBJ1-5; the D is unclear. V was clipped by 3 bases and J by 3 bases, with 12 bases between them. The CDR3 length is 15 residues. Looked up from germline, CDR1 is LGHNT and CDR2 is FRNRAP. This CDR3 reads CASGFNFGINQPQHF. CDR3 nucleotides: TGTGCTAGTGGTTTTAACTTCGGGATCAATCAGCCCCAGCATTTT.

The rearrangement uses TRBV6-6 and TRBJ2-1, with 8 bases lining up with TRBD2. Germline assignment: CDR1 MNHNY and CDR2 SVGAGI (reference sequence). Trimming took 5 bases from V and 5 from J; bases not matched to a gene: 5. The CDR3 has 14 amino acids. The CDR3 sequence: CASSPRTSHNEQFF. The DNA of the CDR3 is TGTGCCAGCAGTCCCCGGACTAGCCACAATGAGCAGTTCTTC.

This clone was seen ten or more times. V usage is TRBV5-6 and J usage is TRBJ1-2; D unresolved. This CDR3 region has 14 residues. CDR1 and CDR2 (germline): SGHDT, YYEEEE. Between the trimmed V and J ends, which lost 3 bases and 5 bases, there was a span of 14 bases. The chain's CDR3 is CASSSIGLGYGYTF. CDR3 nucleotides: TGTGCCAGCAGCTCCATCGGACTAGGGTATGGCTACACCTTC. Drawing the rest from reference TRBV5-6 and TRBJ1-2, the complete variable domain is DAGVTQSPTHLIKTRGQQVTLRCSPKSGHDTVSWYQQALGQGPQFIFQYYEEEERQRGNFPDRFSGHQFPNYSSELNVNALLLGDSALYLCASSSIGLGYGYTFGSGTRLTVV.

The chain is built from TRBV5-5 and TRBJ2-3; possible D gene TRBD1, 6 bases. Trimming cost V 1 base and J 3 bases, with 24 bases left between them. This CDR3 contains 19 residues. Germline values: CDR1 SGHKS, CDR2 YYEKEE (reference sequence). The DNA of the CDR3 is TGTGCCAGCAGCTTGACACTAGGAAAACAGGGAAAAGTAACAGATACGCAGTATTTT. Its protein product is CASSLTLGKQGKVTDTQYF.

Note on this clone: The junction differs from germline at one of its ends, possibly a read error. This chain links TRBV20-1 with TRBJ1-1; D might be TRBD1 (5 bases). In germline, CDR1 is DFQATT, CDR2 SNEGSKA (reference sequence). The CDR3 is 10 residues long. The CDR3, as DNA: TGCAGTGCTAGTATTCCTGGGACTCCTTTT. It yields the protein CSASIPGTPF.

The rearrangement joins TRBV7-9 to TRBJ1-4; D unclear. CDR1 SEHNR and CDR2 FQNEAQ come from the germline V gene (reference sequence). The CDR3 is 16 residues long. V dropped 1 base and J dropped 0 bases, with 9 bases sitting between them. The CDR3 loop is CASSLVVGATNEKLFF. Written as DNA, the CDR3 is TGTGCCAGCAGCTTAGTGGTCGGTGCAACTAATGAAAAACTGTTTTTT.

This chain uses TRBV20-1 with TRBJ2-5; tentative D call: TRBD2 (6 bases). Per germline, CDR1 DFQATT and CDR2 SNEGSKA (reference sequence). V lost 3 bases to trimming and J lost 5 bases, with 7 bases between them. The CDR3 runs 11 residues. CDR3 DNA: TGCAGTGCTAGCGGGAGTGAGACCCAGTACTTC. It encodes CSASGSETQYF.

The chain carries TRBV28 and TRBJ2-1; TRBD2 agrees at 9 bases. CDR3 length: 15 amino acids. Per the germline V gene, CDR1 is MDHEN and CDR2 is SYDVKM. V was clipped by 0 bases and J by 5 bases; unmatched bases: 2. The DNA for the CDR3 is TGTGCCAGCAGTTTATGGTCTAGCGGGAACAATGAGCAGTTCTTC. Its protein product is CASSLWSSGNNEQFF.

This clone was found once. The rearrangement links TRBV19 to TRBJ2-4; perhaps TRBD1 as D (6 bases). The CDR3 consists of 12 residues. The germline V gene encodes CDR1 LNHDA and CDR2 SQIVND (reference sequence). Trimming pared 6 bases from V and 9 bases from J, leaving 12 bases between. CDR3 protein: CASSEQGSIQYF. CDR3 coding DNA: TGTGCCAGTAGCGAACAGGGTAGCATTCAGTACTTC.

The V call is TRBV7-2, the J call TRBJ1-2; D is possibly TRBD1 (5 bases). CDR3 length: 13 amino acids. Germline CDR1 SGHTA, CDR2 FQGNSA. V lost 6 bases to trimming and J lost 5 bases, with 13 bases between them. Here the CDR3 reads CASSLESGYGYTF. The DNA of the CDR3 is TGTGCCAGCAGTTTGGAATCAGGGTATGGCTACACCTTC. The whole variable domain, remainder taken from reference TRBV7-2 and TRBJ1-2, is GAGVSQSPSNKVTEKGKDVELRCDPISGHTALYWYRQSLGQGLEFLIYFQGNSAPDKSGLPSDRFSAERTGGSVSTLTIQRTQQEDSAVYLCASSLESGYGYTFGSGTRLTVV.

V gene TRBV5-6 combines with J gene TRBJ1-2, with TRBD1 identical over 7 bases. The CDR3 is 14 residues long. Trimming cost V 4 bases and J 8 bases; bases outside gene matches: 11. Germline CDR1 reads SGHDT; CDR2 reads YYEEEE. The CDR3 loop is CASSLMRDSRGYTF. Written as DNA, the CDR3 is TGTGCCAGCAGCCTTATGAGGGACAGTCGGGGCTACACCTTC.

The CDR3: CASRDRGPTGELFF. CDR3 nucleotide sequence: TGTGCCAGTAGGGACAGGGGGCCCACCGGGGAGCTGTTTTTT. The genes are TRBV19 and TRBJ2-2, with 11 bases fitting TRBD1. V shed 6 bases, J shed 4 bases, and the junction held 1 base outside the gene matches. This CDR3 is built from 14 residues. The germline V gene has CDR1 LNHDA and CDR2 SQIVND (reference sequence).

V usage is TRBV6-1 and J usage is TRBJ1-5; D uncertain. From germline, CDR1 is MNHNS and CDR2 SASEGT. Trimming left V 1 base short and J 5 bases short, with 9 bases between. The CDR3 totals 14 residues. The CDR3 loop is CASSEDSPYQPQHF. The CDR3 DNA reads TGTGCCAGCAGTGAAGACAGCCCCTATCAGCCCCAGCATTTT.

The chain uses TRBV15 and TRBJ1-5; a possible D gene is TRBD1 (6 bases). V was trimmed by 1 base and J by 5 bases, leaving 9 bases between them. This CDR3 region has 14 residues. Germline V lookup: CDR1 LNHNV, CDR2 YYDKDF (reference sequence). DNA of the CDR3: TGTGCCACCAGCAGAGGAGGGGGGGATCAGCCCCAGCATTTT. It yields the protein CATSRGGGDQPQHF.